This T cell receptor beta chain was identified in a study of cytomegalovirus exposure and HLA in healthy donors. Points from the study as a whole: For most TCR beta V segments, an earlier analysis put the productive rate at about 87% or about 30% of the time. Roughly uniform sequencing depth across donors was assumed, possibly incorrectly.

In the case of this clone: Its specificity is not known. Additional DNA sequences in this sample encode the identical CDR3.

With 60 Vbeta and 13 Jbeta primers, the PCR was carried out. The repertoire was sequenced with immunoSEQ multiplex PCR; TCRdb's copy has only in-frame clones and lacks some. The table shows roughly 200,000 clones, with about three quarters occurring only once. V lost 2 bases to trimming and J lost 3 bases, with 9 bases between them. Germline CDR1 and CDR2: SGHRS and YFSETQ. The length of the CDR3 is 13 residues. The chain recombines TRBV5-1 with TRBJ2-7; possible D gene TRBD1, 5 bases. This TCR came from a woman in her sixties or seventies in good health and CMV-seropositive. What was sequenced was PBMCs. The CDR3 bases are TGCGCCAGCAGCTTAGGCAGGGTCTACGAGCAGTACTTC. It translates to CASSLGRVYEQYF.